Listed here is a single T cell receptor (beta chain). Assay: immunoSEQ multiplex PCR; the TCRdb copy retains only in-frame clones and omits some. The table has some 69,000 clones, about 90% seen once. V was clipped by 3 bases and J by 2 bases, with 8 bases between them. In germline, CDR1 is KGHSH, CDR2 LQKENI. This CDR3 spans 14 amino acids. This sample is drawn from a study of technical replicates of blood from several donors. The chain is built from TRBV18 and TRBJ2-1; a weak D match, TRBD2 (5 bases). The source is a human donor in good health. Some clones in this sample may be carry-over from other donors' samples. The sample comprised PBMCs. In nucleotides, the CDR3 is TGTGCCAGCTCACCGGGAGTCCCCTACAATGAGCAGTTCTTC. This translates into CASSPGVPYNEQFF.